The rows below give T cell receptor beta chains drawn from one sample of a study of blood T cell repertoires in COVID-19. Profiled with immunoSEQ multiplex PCR; TCRdb holds only in-frame clones, not every one. The data show roughly 430,000 clones, approximately 85% seen once. The sample consisted of PBMCs or T cells enriched from blood (not recorded which). The receptors originated from a middle-aged woman with acute COVID-19. Both conserved end residues are part of each CDR3. The order of the fields is clone size, D gene, V gene, J gene, CDR3 protein, CDR3 DNA. A D gene is named only where the DNA matches it firmly. The size entry is marked missing in some rows and otherwise reads once, few, many or a size class.

-	TRBD2	TRBV3-1/TRBV3-2	TRBJ2-1	CASRPRGSGFSYNEQFF	TGTGCCAGCCGTCCGCGGGGGTCGGGTTTTTCGTACAATGAGCAGTTCTTC
-	-	TRBV1	TRBJ1-1	CTSSQEGGNNTEAFF	TGCACCAGCAGCCAAGAGGGGGGGAATAACACTGAAGCTTTCTTT
-	TRBD2	TRBV5-5	TRBJ2-3	CASSLVLAGGTDTQYF	TGTGCCAGCAGCTTGGTATTAGCGGGGGGCACAGATACGCAGTATTTT
-	-	TRBV7-2	TRBJ2-7	CASSPPPGYEQYF	TGTGCCAGCAGCCCGCCGCCGGGCTACGAGCAGTACTTC
-	-	TRBV2	TRBJ2-7	CASSEQSMSGEQYF	TGTGCCAGCAGTGAACAGTCAATGTCAGGCGAGCAGTACTTC
-	TRBD2	TRBV29-1	TRBJ2-1	CSVTGISGGTYNEQFF	TGCAGCGTTACCGGGATCAGCGGGGGAACCTACAATGAGCAGTTCTTC
-	-	TRBV7-6	TRBJ2-2	CASSLSSGGETGELFF	TGTGCCAGCAGCTTATCTTCTGGGGGCGAAACCGGGGAGCTGTTTTTT
-	-	TRBV9	TRBJ2-3	CASTEDQGSTDTQYF	TGTGCCAGCACCGAGGACCAGGGGAGCACAGATACGCAGTATTTT
-	TRBD1	TRBV24-1	TRBJ1-2	CATSSDRDGYTF	TGTGCCACCTCATCTGACAGGGACGGCTACACCTTC
-	-	TRBV3-1/TRBV3-2	TRBJ2-3	CASSQQVSSTDTQYF	TGTGCCAGCAGTCAGCAGGTTTCTAGCACAGATACGCAGTATTTT
-	-	TRBV19	TRBJ1-1	CATGTGTTEAFF	TGTGCCACCGGCACAGGGACCACTGAAGCTTTCTTT
once	TRBD1	TRBV6-5	TRBJ1-2	CASSYAGGKGYTF	TGTGCCAGCAGTTACGCAGGGGGAAAAGGCTACACCTTC
-	-	TRBV5-4	TRBJ1-2	CASSFLSGYTF	TGTGCCAGCAGCTTTCTCTCTGGCTACACCTTC
few	-	TRBV27	TRBJ2-7	CASSSILRYIYEQYF	TGTGCCAGCAGCTCTATCTTACGATATATCTACGAGCAGTACTTC
-	TRBD2	TRBV2	TRBJ2-5	CASSYIAGGLGETQYF	TGTGCCAGCAGTTACATAGCGGGGGGGCTCGGAGAGACCCAGTACTTC
-	-	TRBV29-1	TRBJ2-7	CSVELRSSYEQYF	TGCAGCGTTGAACTCCGTAGCTCCTACGAGCAGTACTTC
-	TRBD1	TRBV5-1	TRBJ2-7	CASSFSPPGQGIHEQYF	TGCGCCAGCAGCTTTAGTCCTCCCGGACAGGGAATCCACGAGCAGTACTTC
-	-	TRBV5-1	TRBJ2-1	CASALGSNEQFF	TGCGCCAGCGCCCTAGGAAGCAATGAGCAGTTCTTC
-	TRBD1	TRBV5-1	TRBJ1-2	CASSLGSDRDYGYTF	TGCGCCAGCAGCTTGGGGAGCGACAGGGACTATGGCTACACCTTC
-	-	TRBV12-3/TRBV12-4	TRBJ1-5	CASSLSGNQPQHF	TGTGCCAGCAGTTTGTCCGGGAACCAGCCCCAGCATTTT
-	TRBD1	TRBV5-1	TRBJ2-2	CASSVSQGAAGELFF	TGCGCCAGCAGCGTGAGCCAGGGGGCGGCCGGGGAGCTGTTTTTT
-	-	TRBV6-6	TRBJ1-1	CASSPPGALRPPTEAFF	TGTGCCAGCAGTCCCCCTGGGGCCTTGAGACCACCCACTGAAGCTTTCTTT
once	TRBD1	TRBV10-1	TRBJ2-7	CASSDPGTGSYEQYF	TGCGCCAGCAGTGACCCCGGGACAGGGAGCTACGAGCAGTACTTC
-	TRBD1	TRBV5-4	TRBJ2-7	CASSLGQGAYEQYF	TGTGCCAGCAGCTTGGGCCAGGGGGCTTACGAGCAGTACTTC
-	TRBD1	TRBV11-2	TRBJ2-2	CASSLDEWGWQGDDTGELFF	TGTGCCAGCAGCTTAGATGAGTGGGGGTGGCAGGGGGATGACACCGGGGAGCTGTTTTTT
few	TRBD2	TRBV5-4	TRBJ2-4	CASSLLAGDTKNIQYF	TGTGCCAGCAGCCTGTTAGCGGGGGATACCAAAAACATTCAGTACTTC
once	-	TRBV5-1	TRBJ2-1	CASSSLGHGTNEQFF	TGCGCCAGCAGCAGCCTGGGACACGGTACCAATGAGCAGTTCTTC
-	TRBD1	TRBV2	TRBJ2-5	CASSVRGQSTETQYF	TGTGCCAGCAGTGTTAGGGGACAGTCGACGGAGACCCAGTACTTC
-	-	TRBV20-1	TRBJ2-7	CSARDLVEQYF	TGCAGTGCTAGAGATCTAGTCGAGCAGTACTTC
many	-	TRBV4-1	TRBJ2-5	CASSQDVEETQYF	TGCGCCAGCAGCCAAGATGTCGAGGAGACCCAGTACTTC
-	TRBD1	TRBV11-2	TRBJ1-1	CASSPRTGVGNTEAFF	TGTGCCAGCAGCCCACGGACAGGGGTAGGGAACACTGAAGCTTTCTTT
-	-	TRBV6-2/TRBV6-3	TRBJ1-1	CASSSPTGMNTEAFF	TGTGCCAGCAGTTCTCCGACAGGAATGAACACTGAAGCTTTCTTT
-	TRBD2	TRBV3-1/TRBV3-2	TRBJ2-7	CASSLLSAGGLEQYF	TGTGCCAGCAGTCTTCTCTCTGCGGGGGGGCTTGAGCAGTACTTC
-	TRBD2	TRBV10-1	TRBJ2-3	CASSESNSGRTQYF	TGCGCCAGCAGTGAGTCTAACTCCGGGAGGACGCAGTATTTT
-	-	TRBV18	TRBJ1-6	CASSDLRGNSPLHF	TGTGCCAGCTCGGATCTCAGGGGTAACTCACCCCTCCACTTT
few	-	TRBV6-5	TRBJ2-3	CASRTGTTSTDTQYF	TGTGCCAGCAGAACCGGGACAACTAGCACAGATACGCAGTATTTT
-	-	TRBV20-1	TRBJ1-5	CSASFVGNQPQHF	TGCAGTGCTAGTTTCGTTGGCAATCAGCCCCAGCATTTT
-	TRBD1	TRBV7-2	TRBJ2-2	CASSLGTGITGELFF	TGTGCCAGCAGCCTAGGGACAGGGATCACCGGGGAGCTGTTTTTT
-	-	TRBV30	TRBJ2-5	CAWSPGVETQYF	TGTGCCTGGAGTCCGGGGGTCGAGACCCAGTACTTC
-	-	TRBV29-1	TRBJ2-4	CSVVSRAGNIQYF	TGCAGCGTTGTATCCAGGGCAGGAAACATTCAGTACTTC
-	-	TRBV5-1	TRBJ2-1	CASSLGQGSYNEQFF	TGCGCCAGCAGCTTGGGTCAGGGCTCCTACAATGAGCAGTTCTTC
-	-	TRBV10-3	TRBJ1-2	CAISEYQELGYTF	TGTGCCATCAGTGAGTACCAGGAACTTGGCTACACCTTC
-	-	TRBV27	TRBJ2-6	CASSPDSSGANVLTF	TGTGCCAGCAGTCCAGACAGCTCTGGGGCCAACGTCCTGACTTTC
-	TRBD1	TRBV18	TRBJ2-5	CASSTGTGETQYF	TGTGCCAGCTCAACCGGGACAGGAGAGACCCAGTACTTC
-	-	TRBV7-9	TRBJ2-6	CASSFVYLSGANVLTF	TGTGCCAGCAGCTTCGTTTATCTCTCTGGGGCCAACGTCCTGACTTTC
-	-	TRBV6-5	TRBJ1-5	CASSYSRGGQPQHF	TGTGCCAGCAGTTACTCGCGAGGAGGCCAGCCCCAGCATTTT
-	-	TRBV9	TRBJ1-5	CASSVDEEQPQHF	TGTGCCAGCAGCGTAGATGAGGAACAGCCCCAGCATTTT
-	-	TRBV11-2	TRBJ2-7	CASSSYRESYEQYF	TGTGCCAGCAGCTCGTACAGGGAATCGTACGAGCAGTACTTC
once	TRBD1	TRBV9	TRBJ2-7	CASSVDDRGYEQYF	TGTGCCAGCAGCGTAGACGACAGGGGCTACGAGCAGTACTTC
-	-	TRBV4-1	TRBJ2-3	CASSPNVRDTQYF	TGCGCCAGCAGCCCCAACGTGAGGGATACGCAGTATTTT
-	-	TRBV19	TRBJ1-6	CASSIVGSPLHF	TGTGCCAGTAGTATCGTCGGTTCACCCCTCCACTTT
-	TRBD1	TRBV19	TRBJ1-6	CASTPGQGVQYNSPLHF	TGTGCCAGTACCCCGGGACAGGGAGTCCAATATAATTCACCCCTCCACTTT
-	-	TRBV7-4	TRBJ2-4	CASSLVGWVAVAKNIQYF	TGTGCCAGCAGCTTAGTAGGATGGGTAGCGGTAGCCAAAAACATTCAGTACTTC
-	TRBD2	TRBV30	TRBJ2-5	CAWSPGLLGGNQETQYF	TGTGCCTGGAGTCCCGGACTTTTGGGGGGGAACCAAGAGACCCAGTACTTC
few	-	TRBV5-1	TRBJ1-1	CASSPRGDWNTEAFF	TGCGCCAGCAGCCCACGCGGTGATTGGAACACTGAAGCTTTCTTT